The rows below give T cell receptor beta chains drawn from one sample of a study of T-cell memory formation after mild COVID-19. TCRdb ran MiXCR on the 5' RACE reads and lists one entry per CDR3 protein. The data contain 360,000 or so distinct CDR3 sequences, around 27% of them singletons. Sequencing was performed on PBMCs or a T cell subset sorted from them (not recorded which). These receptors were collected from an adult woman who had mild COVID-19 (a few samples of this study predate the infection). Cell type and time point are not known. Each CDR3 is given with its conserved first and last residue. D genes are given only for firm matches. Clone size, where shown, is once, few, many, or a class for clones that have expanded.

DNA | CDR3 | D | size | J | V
TGTGCCAGCAGCTTACAGGGGGCGTTCACAGATACGCAGTATTTT | CASSLQGAFTDTQYF | TRBD1 | NA | TRBJ2-3 | TRBV9
TGTGCCAGCAGTTACCCAGCGGGAGGAGGGCCAGATACGCAGTATTTT | CASSYPAGGGPDTQYF | TRBD2 | few | TRBJ2-3 | TRBV6-5
TGTGCCAGCTCACTCCGAGGACCTACTAGCACAGATACGCAGTATTTT | CASSLRGPTSTDTQYF | NA | NA | TRBJ2-3 | TRBV18
TGTGCCAGCAGCCTCGGACAGGGTCCGTACTATGGCTACACCTTC | CASSLGQGPYYGYTF | TRBD1 | NA | TRBJ1-2 | TRBV5-6
TGTGCCAGCACCTCGGGACAGGCGAACACTGAAGCTTTCTTT | CASTSGQANTEAFF | TRBD1 | NA | TRBJ1-1 | TRBV6-5
TGCAGTGCGAGGGGGTCCAACTCCTACGAGCAGTACTTC | CSARGSNSYEQYF | NA | NA | TRBJ2-7 | TRBV20-1
TGTGCCAGCAGTTTTGGCCAGCCACCTTACAATGAGCAGTTCTTC | CASSFGQPPYNEQFF | NA | few | TRBJ2-1 | TRBV12-3/TRBV12-4
TGTGCCAGCAGCTCCCCGGGGGGGAACCAAGAGACCCAGTACTTC | CASSSPGGNQETQYF | TRBD2 | few | TRBJ2-5 | TRBV11-2
TGCGCCAGCAGCTTGGCTTCCGCCGCGAACACCGGGGAGCTGTTTTTT | CASSLASAANTGELFF | NA | few | TRBJ2-2 | TRBV5-1
TGTGCCAGCAGTTACTCGACTCACACCGGGGAGCTGTTTTTT | CASSYSTHTGELFF | NA | NA | TRBJ2-2 | TRBV6-5
TGTGCCACCTCCCTGGCCGGGGAGCTGTTTTTT | CATSLAGELFF | NA | few | TRBJ2-2 | TRBV7-9
TGTGCCAGCAGCCGTCCAGAGTCCTACGAGCAGTACTTC | CASSRPESYEQYF | NA | few | TRBJ2-7 | TRBV7-9
TGTGCCAGTAGTACATGGAGCGGGACAGGGTACGAAAAACTGTTTTTT | CASSTWSGTGYEKLFF | TRBD1 | NA | TRBJ1-4 | TRBV19
TGTGCCAGCAGTGGCGGACTAGCGTATACGCAGTATTTT | CASSGGLAYTQYF | TRBD2 | NA | TRBJ2-3 | TRBV27
TGCAGTGCTAGTAGCCGGGACAAGAGGAACACCGGGGAGCTGTTTTTT | CSASSRDKRNTGELFF | NA | few | TRBJ2-2 | TRBV20-1
TGTGCCAGCAGTTACGGAGGGAGCGGGAGCGATGAGCAGTTCTTC | CASSYGGSGSDEQFF | TRBD2 | few | TRBJ2-1 | TRBV6-2/TRBV6-3
TGTGCCAGCAGTGAATACGGCAGGGTGTCGACCGGGGAGCTGTTTTTT | CASSEYGRVSTGELFF | NA | NA | TRBJ2-2 | TRBV25-1
TGTGCCAGCAGCTCCTCCGGGACAGGGGGTGAGCAGTACTTC | CASSSSGTGGEQYF | TRBD1 | few | TRBJ2-7 | TRBV7-2
TGTGCCAGTAGTATAGGGACGGATGATTCACCCCTCCACTTT | CASSIGTDDSPLHF | NA | few | TRBJ1-6 | TRBV19
TGTGCCAGCAGCGCACACAGGACAGGGACTAACTATGGCTACACCTTC | CASSAHRTGTNYGYTF | TRBD1 | NA | TRBJ1-2 | TRBV9
TGCAGCGTTGTTGTCAGGAACTATGGCTACACCTTC | CSVVVRNYGYTF | NA | NA | TRBJ1-2 | TRBV29-1
TGTGCCAGCCGATTAAGCAGGGTCCCTGGAAACACCATATATTTT | CASRLSRVPGNTIYF | NA | few | TRBJ1-3 | TRBV7-9
TGTGCCAGCAGCCCTCGGACAGTTTTAGTCAAGAGCCAGTACTTC | CASSPRTVLVKSQYF | NA | NA | TRBJ2-5 | TRBV5-6
TGTGCCAGCAGTTTAGCGAAGGGAAGTTTGAACACTGAAGCTTTCTTT | CASSLAKGSLNTEAFF | NA | NA | TRBJ1-1 | TRBV12-3/TRBV12-4
TGTGCCAGCAGCTTCCGATACAATGAGCAGTTCTTC | CASSFRYNEQFF | NA | NA | TRBJ2-1 | TRBV14
TGTGCCAGCACCGGGGGCAGGCTACAAGAGACCCAGTACTTC | CASTGGRLQETQYF | NA | NA | TRBJ2-5 | TRBV7-8
TGTGCCAGCAGTCCTGCCCAACATCTATACGAGCAGTACTTC | CASSPAQHLYEQYF | NA | NA | TRBJ2-7 | TRBV12-3/TRBV12-4
TGTGCCAGCAGCTTAACACTAGCGGGGATCACAGATACGCAGTATTTT | CASSLTLAGITDTQYF | TRBD2 | NA | TRBJ2-3 | TRBV7-2
TGCAGCGTTGAGACTAGCGGCACCTCCTACGAGCAGTACTTC | CSVETSGTSYEQYF | TRBD2 | NA | TRBJ2-7 | TRBV29-1
TGTGCCAGCAAGTTAGACAGCTCCTTGTACCAAGAGACCCAGTACTTC | CASKLDSSLYQETQYF | NA | NA | TRBJ2-5 | TRBV3-1
TGTGCCAGCAGAATGCAGGGGGGGGGTCAGCCCCAGCATTTT | CASRMQGGGQPQHF | TRBD1 | once | TRBJ1-5 | TRBV6-2/TRBV6-3
TGCAGTGCTTTGGTTCCGGGACTAGGCCACAATGAGCAGTTCTTC | CSALVPGLGHNEQFF | TRBD2 | few | TRBJ2-1 | TRBV20-1
TGTGCCATCGGGGCGGGAGGTAACACCGGGGAGCTGTTTTTT | CAIGAGGNTGELFF | TRBD2 | NA | TRBJ2-2 | TRBV10-3
TGTGCCAGCAGTTTAGCCACTCATATAGATACGCAGTATTTT | CASSLATHIDTQYF | NA | few | TRBJ2-3 | TRBV12-3/TRBV12-4